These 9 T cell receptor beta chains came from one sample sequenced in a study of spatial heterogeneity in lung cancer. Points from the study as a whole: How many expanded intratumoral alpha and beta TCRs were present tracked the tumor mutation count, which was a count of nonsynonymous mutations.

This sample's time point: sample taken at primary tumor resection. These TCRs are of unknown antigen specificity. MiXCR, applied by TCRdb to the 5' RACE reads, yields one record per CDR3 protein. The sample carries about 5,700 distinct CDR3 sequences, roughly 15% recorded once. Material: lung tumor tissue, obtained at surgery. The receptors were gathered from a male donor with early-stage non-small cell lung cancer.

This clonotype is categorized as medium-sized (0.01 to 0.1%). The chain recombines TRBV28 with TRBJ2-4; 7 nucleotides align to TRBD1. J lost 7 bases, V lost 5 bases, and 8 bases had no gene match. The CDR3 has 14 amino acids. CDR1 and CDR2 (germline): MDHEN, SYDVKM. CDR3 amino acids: CASSAGGNENIQYF. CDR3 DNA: TGTGCCAGCAGTGCAGGGGGAAATGAGAACATTCAGTACTTC.

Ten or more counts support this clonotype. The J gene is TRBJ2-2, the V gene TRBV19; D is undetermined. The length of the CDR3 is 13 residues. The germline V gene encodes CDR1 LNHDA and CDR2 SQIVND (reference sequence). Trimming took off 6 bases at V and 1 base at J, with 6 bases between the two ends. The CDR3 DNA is TGTGCCAGTAGCCTCCTGAACACCGGGGAGCTGTTTTTT. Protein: CASSLLNTGELFF.

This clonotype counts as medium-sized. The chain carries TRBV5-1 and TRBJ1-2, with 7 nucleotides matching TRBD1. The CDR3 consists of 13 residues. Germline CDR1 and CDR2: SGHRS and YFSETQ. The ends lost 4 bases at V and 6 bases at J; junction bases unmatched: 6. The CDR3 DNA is TGCGCCAGCAGCCCCCTGACAGGGCATGGCTACACCTTC. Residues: CASSPLTGHGYTF.

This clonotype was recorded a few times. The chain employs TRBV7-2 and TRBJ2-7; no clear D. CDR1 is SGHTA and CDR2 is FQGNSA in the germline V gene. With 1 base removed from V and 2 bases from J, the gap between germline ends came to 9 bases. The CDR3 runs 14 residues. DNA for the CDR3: TGTGCCAGCAGCTTAGAGGCTACGACCTACGAGCAGTACTTC. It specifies CASSLEATTYEQYF. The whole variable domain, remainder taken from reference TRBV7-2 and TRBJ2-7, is GAGVSQSPSNKVTEKGKDVELRCDPISGHTALYWYRQSLGQGLEFLIYFQGNSAPDKSGLPSDRFSAERTGGSVSTLTIQRTQQEDSAVYLCASSLEATTYEQYFGPGTRLTVT.

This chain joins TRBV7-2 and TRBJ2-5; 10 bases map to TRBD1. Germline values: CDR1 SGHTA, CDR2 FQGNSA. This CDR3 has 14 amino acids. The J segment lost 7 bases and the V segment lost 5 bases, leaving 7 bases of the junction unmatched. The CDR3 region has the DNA TGTGCCAGCAGCACCGACAGGGGGCTAGGGACCCAGTACTTC. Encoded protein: CASSTDRGLGTQYF.

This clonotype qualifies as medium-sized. The CDR3 protein is CASSLSAGGTDTQYF. In DNA, the CDR3 is TGTGCCAGCAGTTTATCTGCGGGGGGCACAGATACGCAGTATTTT. The chain links TRBV27 to TRBJ2-3, with 7 bases lining up with TRBD2. With V trimmed by 0 bases and J by 1 base, 1 base remained unmatched. This CDR3 has 15 amino acids. Germline loops: CDR1 MNHEY, CDR2 SMNVEV (reference sequence).

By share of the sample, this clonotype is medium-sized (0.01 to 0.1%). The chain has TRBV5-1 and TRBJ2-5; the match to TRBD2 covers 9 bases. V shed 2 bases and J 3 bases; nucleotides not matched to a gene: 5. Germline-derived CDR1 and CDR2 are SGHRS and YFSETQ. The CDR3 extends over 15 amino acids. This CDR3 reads CASSFAGGPEETQYF. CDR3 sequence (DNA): TGCGCCAGCAGCTTCGCGGGAGGGCCGGAAGAGACCCAGTACTTC.

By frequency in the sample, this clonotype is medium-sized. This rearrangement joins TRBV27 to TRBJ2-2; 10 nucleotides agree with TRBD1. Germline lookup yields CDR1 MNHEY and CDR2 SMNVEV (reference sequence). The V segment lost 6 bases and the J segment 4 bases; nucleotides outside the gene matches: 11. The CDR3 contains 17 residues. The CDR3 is CASSWGPGQGFTGELFF. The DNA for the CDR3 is TGTGCCAGCAGCTGGGGACCGGGACAGGGGTTCACCGGGGAGCTGTTTTTT.

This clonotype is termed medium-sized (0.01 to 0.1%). The CDR3 here is CASSFGQNTGELFF. CDR3 bases: TGTGCCAGCAGCTTCGGGCAGAACACCGGGGAGCTGTTTTTT. The chain links TRBV11-1 to TRBJ2-2; no clear D gene. Germline-derived CDR1 and CDR2 are SGHAT and FQDESV (reference sequence). The CDR3 is 14 amino acids. V was cut by 3 bases and J by 1 base, with 6 bases left in between.